The 2 T cell receptor beta chains below were found in one sample sequenced in a study of follicular helper T cells after annual influenza vaccination. The time point: 2014-2015 season, pre-vaccination. The data were produced by immunoSEQ multiplex PCR, yet TCRdb's version contains in-frame clones alone and is incomplete. Found here are about 10,000 clones, approximately 77% of them singletons; the top ten hold more than 0.9%. The starting material was CXCR5- memory CD4+ T cells sorted from blood, obtained on the day of influenza vaccination. These receptors all stem from an adult who received the influenza vaccine.

This chain links TRBV7-2 with TRBJ2-7, with 10 bases aligning to TRBD2. The CDR3 is 14 residues long. Germline trimming cut 4 bases from V and 3 bases from J; bases unmatched to any gene: 3. Germline V gene lookup returns CDR1 SGHTA and CDR2 FQGNSA. CDR3 protein: CASSSTSGHYEQYF. The CDR3 nucleotides read TGTGCCAGCAGCTCGACTAGCGGGCACTACGAGCAGTACTTC. Combining the CDR3 with reference TRBV7-2 and TRBJ2-7 gives the whole variable domain GAGVSQSPSNKVTEKGKDVELRCDPISGHTALYWYRQSLGQGLEFLIYFQGNSAPDKSGLPSDRFSAERTGGSVSTLTIQRTQQEDSAVYLCASSSTSGHYEQYFGPGTRLTVT.

CDR3: CASGMDRGRSGYTF. The CDR3, as DNA: TGTGCCAGCGGAATGGACAGGGGGAGGAGTGGCTACACCTTC. The rearrangement uses TRBV5-4 and TRBJ1-2, with TRBD1 matching 10 bases. The CDR3 loop spans 14 amino acids. CDR1 and CDR2 (germline): SGHNT, YYREEE (reference sequence). Trimming took 7 bases from V and 7 from J; bases not matched to a gene: 10.